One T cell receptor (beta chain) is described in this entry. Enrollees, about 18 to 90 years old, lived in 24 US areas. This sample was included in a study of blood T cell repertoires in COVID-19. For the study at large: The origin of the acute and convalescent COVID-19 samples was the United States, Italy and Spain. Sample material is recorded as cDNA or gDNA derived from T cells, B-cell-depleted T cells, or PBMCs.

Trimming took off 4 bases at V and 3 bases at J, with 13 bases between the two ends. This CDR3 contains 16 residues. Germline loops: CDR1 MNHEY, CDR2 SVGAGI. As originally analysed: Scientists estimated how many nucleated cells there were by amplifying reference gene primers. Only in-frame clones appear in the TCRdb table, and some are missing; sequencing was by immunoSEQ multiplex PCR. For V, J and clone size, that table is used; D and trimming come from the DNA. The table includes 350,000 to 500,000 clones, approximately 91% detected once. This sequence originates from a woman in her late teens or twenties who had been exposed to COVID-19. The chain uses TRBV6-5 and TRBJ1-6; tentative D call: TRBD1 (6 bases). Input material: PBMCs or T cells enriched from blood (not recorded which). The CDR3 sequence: CASSWIQGSYNSPLHF. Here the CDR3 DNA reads TGTGCCAGCAGTTGGATCCAGGGGAGCTATAATTCACCCCTCCACTTT.